These 28 T cell receptor beta chains share one sample of origin, sequenced in a study of blood T cell repertoires in COVID-19. Some clones are missing from TCRdb's copy, which holds only in-frame ones; the method was immunoSEQ multiplex PCR. The sample has about 78,000 clones; around nine tenths are singletons. What was sequenced was peripheral blood. These receptors were obtained from a man in his fifties with active or convalescent COVID-19.

The V gene is TRBV7-2, the J gene TRBJ2-7; TRBD2 matches at 9 bases. This CDR3 contains 14 residues. V was pared by 3 bases and J by 7 bases, with 7 bases of the junction left unmatched. Germline CDR1 SGHTA, CDR2 FQGNSA. Here the CDR3 DNA reads TGTGCCAGCAGCTTTTCTCTAGCGGGGATAGAGCAGTACTTC. Its translation is CASSFSLAGIEQYF.

The chain has TRBV28 and TRBJ1-5; maybe TRBD1 (5 bases). Germline V lookup: CDR1 MDHEN, CDR2 SYDVKM. The V gene lost 3 bases and the J gene lost 7 bases, with 13 bases spanning the gap. This CDR3 has 14 amino acids. The CDR3 nucleotides read TGTGCCAGCAGTTTTCCGTGGGGCGGACAGCCCCAGCATTTT. This sequence encodes CASSFPWGGQPQHF.

J is TRBJ1-5 and V is TRBV28; D uncertain. Trimming cost V 8 bases and J 3 bases, with 14 bases left between them. This CDR3 is built from 14 residues. CDR1 is MDHEN, CDR2 SYDVKM, per germline. CDR3 sequence reads: CASVYGETNQPQHF. The DNA for the CDR3 is TGTGCCAGCGTCTACGGGGAGACCAATCAGCCCCAGCATTTT.

The DNA for the CDR3 is TGTGCCAGCAGCAAAGGGGGGGTTTGGACTAGCGGGACCTACGAGCAGTACGTC. Protein: CASSKGGVWTSGTYEQYV. This rearrangement joins TRBV5-5 to TRBJ2-7, with 12 bases matching TRBD2. The ends lost 4 bases at V and 2 bases at J; junction bases unmatched: 13. This CDR3 comprises 18 residues. Germline V lookup: CDR1 SGHKS, CDR2 YYEKEE (reference sequence).

This chain connects TRBV6-2 or TRBV6-3 to TRBJ2-5; TRBD2 agrees at 10 bases. This CDR3 is built from 17 residues. The germline gives CDR1 MNHEY, CDR2 SVGEGT. V lost 0 bases to trimming and J lost 7 bases; unmatched junction nucleotides: 11. The CDR3 sequence: CASSYSIAGGYNGTQYF. The CDR3 DNA is TGTGCCAGCAGTTACTCCATAGCGGGGGGTTACAATGGGACCCAGTACTTC.

The CDR3 DNA follows: TGTGCCAGCAGCTTAGGGACAGGCTTCAATCAGCCCCAGCATTTT. It yields the protein CASSLGTGFNQPQHF. This sequence joins TRBV7-2 and TRBJ1-5; 7 nucleotides line up with TRBD1. Trimming took 1 base from V and 3 from J; bases not matched to a gene: 3. The germline V gene encodes CDR1 SGHTA and CDR2 FQGNSA. This CDR3 contains 15 residues.

The chain couples TRBV6-5 to TRBJ2-5, with TRBD1 identical over 7 bases. V shed 7 bases and J 2 bases; nucleotides not matched to a gene: 7. The germline gives CDR1 MNHEY, CDR2 SVGAGI. The CDR3 is 14 amino acids. DNA for the CDR3: TGTGCCAGCACCTCTTCAGGGGGACAAGAGACCCAGTACTTC. This translates into CASTSSGGQETQYF.

The V call is TRBV28, the J call TRBJ1-5; TRBD1 is a possible D gene (5 bases). CDR1 and CDR2 (germline): MDHEN, SYDVKM. The V end lost 7 bases, the J end lost 9 bases, and 13 bases lay between the germline ends. The CDR3 runs 12 residues. In nucleotides, the CDR3 is TGTGCCAGCACCCTACCAAGGGGGCCCCAGCATTTT. It codes for CASTLPRGPQHF.

This chain connects TRBV9 to TRBJ2-1, with D perhaps TRBD2 (5 bases). The CDR3 loop spans 16 amino acids. Per germline, CDR1 SGDLS and CDR2 YYNGEE. V was pared by 4 bases and J by 0 bases, with 14 bases between. The CDR3 is CASSLLAEVSYNEQFF. CDR3 in DNA: TGTGCCAGCAGCCTCCTAGCAGAGGTCTCCTACAATGAGCAGTTCTTC. The full variable domain, its missing parts supplied by reference TRBV9 and TRBJ2-1, is DSGVTQTPKHLITATGQRVTLRCSPRSGDLSVYWYQQSLDQGLQFLIQYYNGEERAKGNILERFSAQQFPDLHSELNLSSLELGDSALYFCASSLLAEVSYNEQFFGPGTRLTVL.

A single count supports this clone. The chain is built from TRBV10-1 and TRBJ2-3; 7 positions agree with TRBD2. The V and J ends lost 8 bases and 4 bases, in that order; junction bases with no gene match: 6. Germline CDR1 reads WNHNN; CDR2 reads SYGVQD (reference sequence). This CDR3 has 13 amino acids. The CDR3 loop reads CASQRGGADTQYF. CDR3 in DNA: TGCGCCAGCCAACGGGGAGGGGCAGATACGCAGTATTTT.

V usage is TRBV24-1 and J usage is TRBJ2-1, with TRBD1 matching over 9 bases. Trimming removed 4 bases from V and 3 bases from J; junction bases left unmatched: 3. The CDR3 length is 15 residues. Germline CDR1 reads KGHDR; CDR2 reads SFDVKD. The CDR3 DNA is TGTGCCACCAGTGAGGGACAGGGAGGCTACAATGAGCAGTTCTTC. This sequence encodes CATSEGQGGYNEQFF.

The gene calls are TRBV5-6 and TRBJ2-3; D is unresolved. Germline assignment: CDR1 SGHDT and CDR2 YYEEEE. V shed 1 base and J shed 2 bases, with 8 bases lying between them. This CDR3 comprises 14 residues. CDR3 residues: CASSLFQVTDTQYF. Here the CDR3 DNA reads TGTGCCAGCAGCTTGTTTCAGGTCACAGATACGCAGTATTTT.

The V call is TRBV6-5, the J call TRBJ2-2; D is unresolved. The CDR3 length is 15 residues. Germline loops: CDR1 MNHEY, CDR2 SVGAGI. Trimming stripped 0 bases from V and 6 bases from J, with 11 bases between. The CDR3 sequence is CASSYSMSRSGELFF. The CDR3 nucleotides read TGTGCCAGCAGTTACTCGATGTCGAGATCCGGGGAGCTGTTTTTT.

The chain employs TRBV2 and TRBJ1-4; tentatively, D is TRBD1 (6 bases). There are 16 residues in the CDR3. V was trimmed by 1 base and J by 0 bases, leaving 9 bases between them. Germline values: CDR1 SNHLY, CDR2 FYNNEI. CDR3 DNA sequence: TGTGCCAGCAGTGAAGGGGACAAAGCAACTAATGAAAAACTGTTTTTT. Its protein product is CASSEGDKATNEKLFF.

The V and J genes are TRBV11-2 and TRBJ1-4; D may be TRBD1 (6 bases). V was cut by 5 bases and J by 3 bases, with 10 bases left in between. Germline values: CDR1 SGHAT, CDR2 FQNNGV. The CDR3 length is 14 residues. CDR3 residues: CASSPGASNEKLFF. CDR3 nucleotides: TGTGCCAGCAGCCCAGGGGCATCTAATGAAAAACTGTTTTTT.

The V gene is TRBV12-5, the J gene TRBJ2-1; D remains unclear. This CDR3 is 14 amino acids long. Trimming took off 6 bases at V and 4 bases at J, with 13 bases between the two ends. Looked up from germline, CDR1 is LGHNT and CDR2 is FRNRAP. CDR3 nucleotides: TGTGCTAGTGGGGGCCCCGGTGGGTACAATGAGCAGTTCTTC. Translation gives CASGGPGGYNEQFF.

This clone counts as medium-sized (0.01 to 0.1%). The V call is TRBV9, the J call TRBJ2-1; D possibly corresponds to TRBD1 (5 bases). There are 15 residues in the CDR3. Trimming removed 0 bases from V and 8 bases from J, with 15 bases in between. Germline loops: CDR1 SGDLS, CDR2 YYNGEE. CDR3 loop: CASSVEAAGFDEQFF. CDR3 nucleotide sequence: TGTGCCAGCAGCGTAGAGGCGGCAGGGTTCGATGAGCAGTTCTTC. Variable domain in full (rest from reference TRBV9 and TRBJ2-1): DSGVTQTPKHLITATGQRVTLRCSPRSGDLSVYWYQQSLDQGLQFLIQYYNGEERAKGNILERFSAQQFPDLHSELNLSSLELGDSALYFCASSVEAAGFDEQFFGPGTRLTVL.

The chain combines TRBV19 with TRBJ2-5; 7 bases match TRBD1. Germline CDR1 is LNHDA and CDR2 is SQIVND (reference sequence). The CDR3 is made up of 14 amino acids. Trimming removed 5 bases from V and 2 bases from J; junction bases left unmatched: 5. The CDR3 sequence: CASSRDSQQETQYF. DNA of the CDR3: TGTGCCAGTAGTCGGGACAGCCAACAAGAGACCCAGTACTTC.

J is TRBJ2-2 and V is TRBV5-1, with 7 bases identical to TRBD1. This CDR3 is built from 16 residues. Germline V gene sequence: CDR1 SGHRS, CDR2 YFSETQ. V shed 4 bases and J 5 bases; nucleotides not matched to a gene: 11. The CDR3 DNA reads as TGCGCCAGCAGCATCGACGGACAGGTTGGGACCGGGGAGCTGTTTTTT. It yields the protein CASSIDGQVGTGELFF.

The sample holds one count of this clone. J is TRBJ2-7 and V is TRBV21-1; the table calls TRBD1, which could not be checked here. TRBV21-1 represents a pseudogene. The CDR3 has 14 residues. The CDR3 protein is CASRPTGVGCEQYF. CDR3 nucleotide sequence: TGTGCCAGCAGACCGACAGGGGTTGGTTGCGAGCAGTACTTC.

The chain is built from TRBV6-6 and TRBJ2-2; D remains unclear. Trimming left V 2 bases short and J 2 bases short, with 3 bases between. The CDR3 consists of 13 residues. Germline CDR1 reads MNHNY; CDR2 reads SVGAGI (reference sequence). This CDR3 reads CASSYQNTGELFF. As DNA, the CDR3 is TGTGCCAGCAGTTACCAAAACACCGGGGAGCTGTTTTTT.

CDR3 amino acids: CASSYSGQGAGGYTF. In DNA, the CDR3 is TGTGCCAGCAGTTACTCGGGACAGGGGGCCGGTGGCTACACCTTC. The chain is built from TRBV6-5 and TRBJ1-2, with 12 bases lining up with TRBD1. V lost 0 bases and J lost 7; bases outside the gene matches: 3. This CDR3 is built from 15 residues. Germline V gives CDR1 MNHEY, CDR2 SVGAGI.

The chain couples TRBV2 to TRBJ1-2; TRBD1 is a possible D gene (6 bases). Between the trimmed V and J ends, which lost 4 bases and 8 bases, there was a span of 20 bases. The germline gives CDR1 SNHLY, CDR2 FYNNEI. The CDR3 consists of 15 residues. CDR3 DNA sequence: TGTGCCAGCAGTGGGGGGGGGCCTCCCCTGGAAGGCTACACCTTC. This gives the protein CASSGGGPPLEGYTF.

V gene TRBV29-1 combines with J gene TRBJ2-3, with 7 positions matching TRBD2. The germline V gene encodes CDR1 SQVTM and CDR2 ANQGSEA. The CDR3 extends over 14 amino acids. The V gene end was trimmed by 4 bases and the J gene end by 4 bases; junction bases not matched to a gene: 8. Here the CDR3 DNA reads TGCAGCGTTGCGGGGGGAATGGCGGCAGATACGCAGTATTTT. It encodes CSVAGGMAADTQYF.

The CDR3 coding sequence is TGTGCCACCAGCGGCCAGGGGAGTGAAAAACTGTTTTTT. As protein: CATSGQGSEKLFF. The genes are TRBV24-1 and TRBJ1-4; a weak D match, TRBD1 (6 bases). This CDR3 has 13 residues. V was shortened by 7 bases and J by 7 bases, with 12 bases between the two germline ends. Germline V gene lookup returns CDR1 KGHDR and CDR2 SFDVKD.

This chain joins TRBV27 and TRBJ2-5; D may be TRBD2 (5 bases). This CDR3 spans 14 amino acids. CDR1 and CDR2 (germline): MNHEY, SMNVEV (reference sequence). Trimming cost V 0 bases and J 5 bases, with 10 bases left between them. The CDR3 bases are TGTGCCAGCAGTTTATCGAGGGTGGCGGAGACCCAGTACTTC. This sequence encodes CASSLSRVAETQYF.

The chain joins TRBV10-2 to TRBJ2-1; no reliable D call. The CDR3 totals 11 residues. Germline V gives CDR1 WSHSY, CDR2 SAAADI. The V end lost 6 bases, the J end lost 4 bases, and 4 bases lay between the germline ends. CDR3 residues: CASRQYNEQFF. The CDR3 region has the DNA TGCGCCAGCAGACAGTACAATGAGCAGTTCTTC.

The chain couples TRBV28 to TRBJ1-1; no clear D. CDR3 length equals 13 residues. V lost 3 bases and J lost 0, with 5 bases in between. Germline V gene sequence: CDR1 MDHEN, CDR2 SYDVKM. The CDR3 DNA is TGTGCCAGCAGTTTTTCCGTGAACACTGAAGCTTTCTTT. It encodes CASSFSVNTEAFF.